The entry below gives a single T cell receptor (beta chain) sequence along with its context. Cells were sorted from thawed PBMC rested overnight and stained with GMM-loaded CD1B tetramer, viability dye and anti-CD3. CD1B tetramers were loaded with Rhodococcus equi-derived C32 glucose monomycolate. PBMC for tetramer sorting were first depleted of CD14-expressing monocytes. From each donor, about 92,000 tetramer-negative cells were sorted. The V end lost 8 bases, the J end lost 2 bases, and 12 bases lay between the germline ends. CDR1 and CDR2 (germline): ENHRY, SYGVKD. CDR3 size: 13 residues. TCR-alpha and TCR-beta chains were sequenced unpaired. Measured with immunoSEQ multiplex PCR; TCRdb has only the in-frame clones, and not every one. The data hold about 58,000 clones, with approximately 86% observed a single time. The data derive from a study of T cells in tuberculosis. Study at large: Sequenced TCRs come from CD1B-GMM tetramer-binding T cells.

V is TRBV10-3 and J is TRBJ1-1; possibly TRBD1 for D (6 bases). The receptor's source is an adult woman with latent tuberculosis. The sequencing input was CD1b-GMM tetramer-negative cells sorted from PBMCs. This chain's CDR3 is CAILAGVNTEAFF. In DNA form, the CDR3 reads TGTGCCATCTTAGCAGGGGTAAACACTGAAGCTTTCTTT.